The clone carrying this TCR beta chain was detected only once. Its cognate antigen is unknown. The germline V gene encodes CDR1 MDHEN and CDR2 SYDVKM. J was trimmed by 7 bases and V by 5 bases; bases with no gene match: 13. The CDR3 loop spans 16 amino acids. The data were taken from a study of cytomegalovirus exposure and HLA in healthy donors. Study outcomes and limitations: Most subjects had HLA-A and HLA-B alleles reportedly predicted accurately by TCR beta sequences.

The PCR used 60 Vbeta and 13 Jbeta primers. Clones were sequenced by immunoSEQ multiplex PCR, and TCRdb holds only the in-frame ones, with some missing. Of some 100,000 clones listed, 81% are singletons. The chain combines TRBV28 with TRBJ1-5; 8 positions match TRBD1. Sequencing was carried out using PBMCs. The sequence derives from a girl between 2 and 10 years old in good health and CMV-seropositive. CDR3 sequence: CASSQPKTGDWQPQHF. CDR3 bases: TGTGCCAGCAGTCAACCCAAGACAGGGGATTGGCAGCCCCAGCATTTT. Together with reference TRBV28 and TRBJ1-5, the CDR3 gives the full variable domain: DVKVTQSSRYLVKRTGEKVFLECVQDMDHENMFWYRQDPGLGLRLIYFSYDVKMKEKGDIPEGYSVSREKKERFSLILESASTNQTSMYLCASSQPKTGDWQPQHFGDGTRLSIL.